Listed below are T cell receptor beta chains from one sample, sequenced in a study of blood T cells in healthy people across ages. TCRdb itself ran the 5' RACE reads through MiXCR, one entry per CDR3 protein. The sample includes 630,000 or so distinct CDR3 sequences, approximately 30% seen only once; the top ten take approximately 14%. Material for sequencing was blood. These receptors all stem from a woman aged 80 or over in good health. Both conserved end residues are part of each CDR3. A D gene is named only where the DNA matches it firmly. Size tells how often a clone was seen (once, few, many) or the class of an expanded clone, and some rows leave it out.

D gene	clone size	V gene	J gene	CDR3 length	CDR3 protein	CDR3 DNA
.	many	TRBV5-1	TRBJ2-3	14	CASIEGAATDTQYF	TGCGCCAGCATAGAAGGGGCGGCCACAGATACGCAGTATTTT
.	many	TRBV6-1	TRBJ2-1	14	CASSGVGSYNEQFF	TGTGCCAGCAGTGGGGTAGGTTCCTACAATGAGCAGTTCTTC
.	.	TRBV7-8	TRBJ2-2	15	CASSQDYPNTGELFF	TGTGCCAGCAGCCAAGACTACCCGAACACCGGGGAGCTGTTTTTT
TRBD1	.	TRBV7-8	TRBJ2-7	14	CASSSRTGAYEQYF	TGTGCCAGCAGCTCCCGGACAGGGGCGTACGAGCAGTACTTC
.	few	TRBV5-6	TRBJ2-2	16	CASSLQRLWGTGELFF	TGTGCCAGCAGCCTCCAGAGATTATGGGGCACCGGGGAGCTGTTTTTT
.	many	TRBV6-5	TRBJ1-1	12	CASSYAGTEAFF	TGTGCCAGCAGTTACGCAGGGACTGAAGCTTTCTTT
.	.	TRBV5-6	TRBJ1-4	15	CASSLGGRGNEKLFF	TGTGCCAGCAGCTTGGGGGGCAGGGGAAATGAAAAACTGTTTTTT
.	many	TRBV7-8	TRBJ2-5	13	CASSLDRAPTQYF	TGTGCCAGCAGCTTAGACAGGGCACCGACCCAGTACTTC
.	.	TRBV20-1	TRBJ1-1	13	CSARYGTNTEAFF	TGCAGTGCTAGGTACGGGACGAACACTGAAGCTTTCTTT
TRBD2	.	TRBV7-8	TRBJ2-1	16	CASSPPGLAGGDEQFF	TGTGCCAGCAGCCCCCCCGGACTAGCGGGGGGTGATGAGCAGTTCTTC
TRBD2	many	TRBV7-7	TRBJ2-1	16	CASSKDPGLAGHEQFF	TGTGCCAGCAGCAAAGATCCGGGACTAGCGGGACATGAGCAGTTCTTC
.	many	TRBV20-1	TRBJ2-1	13	CSVHPTSGYEQFF	TGCAGTGTCCATCCTACCTCAGGGTATGAGCAGTTCTTC
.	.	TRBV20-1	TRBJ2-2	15	CSATRRGEDPGELFF	TGCAGTGCTACTCGTAGGGGTGAGGACCCCGGGGAGCTGTTTTTT
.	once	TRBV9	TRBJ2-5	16	CASSVAGRFLGETQYF	TGTGCCAGCAGCGTAGCAGGCAGGTTCCTTGGGGAGACCCAGTACTTC
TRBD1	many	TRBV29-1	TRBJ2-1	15	CSVERGRGTYNEQFF	TGCAGCGTTGAGAGGGGCAGGGGGACCTACAATGAGCAGTTCTTC
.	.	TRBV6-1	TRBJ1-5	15	CASSEVGMANQPQHF	TGTGCCAGCAGTGAAGTAGGAATGGCCAATCAGCCCCAGCATTTT
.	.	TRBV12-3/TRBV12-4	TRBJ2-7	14	CASSQPGLRNEQYF	TGTGCCAGCAGTCAACCGGGACTCCGGAATGAGCAGTACTTC
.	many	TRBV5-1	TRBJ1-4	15	CASSLAAGFKEKLFF	TGCGCCAGCAGCTTGGCAGCGGGTTTTAAAGAAAAACTGTTTTTT
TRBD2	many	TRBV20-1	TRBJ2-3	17	CSARDASRGGFTDTQYF	TGCAGTGCTAGAGATGCCTCCCGGGGGGGCTTCACAGATACGCAGTATTTT
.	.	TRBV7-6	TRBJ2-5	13	CASSLVGPETQYF	TGTGCCAGCAGCTTAGTTGGGCCCGAGACCCAGTACTTC
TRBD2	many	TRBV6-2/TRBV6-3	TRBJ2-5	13	CASSSGTSKTQYF	TGTGCCAGCAGTTCCGGGACTAGCAAGACCCAGTACTTC
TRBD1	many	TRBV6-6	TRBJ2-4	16	CASSFGQGADKNIQYF	TGTGCCAGCAGTTTCGGACAGGGGGCCGACAAAAACATTCAGTACTTC
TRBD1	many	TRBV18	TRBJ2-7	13	CASSPGQYYEQYF	TGTGCCAGCTCACCGGGACAGTACTACGAGCAGTACTTC
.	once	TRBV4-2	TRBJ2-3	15	CASNPGGPSTDTQYF	TGTGCCAGCAACCCCGGAGGACCTAGCACAGATACGCAGTATTTT
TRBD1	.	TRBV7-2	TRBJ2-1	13	CASSVDRVDEQFF	TGTGCCAGCAGCGTTGACAGGGTCGATGAGCAGTTCTTC
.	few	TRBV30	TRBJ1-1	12	CAWIRENTEAFF	TGTGCCTGGATACGGGAAAACACTGAAGCTTTCTTT
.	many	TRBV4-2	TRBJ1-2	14	CASSQVTGDYGYTF	TGTGCCAGCAGCCAAGTTACGGGGGACTATGGCTACACCTTC
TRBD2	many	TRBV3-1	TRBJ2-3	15	CASSRRSGGTDTQYF	TGTGCCAGCAGCCGGCGAAGCGGGGGCACAGATACGCAGTATTTT
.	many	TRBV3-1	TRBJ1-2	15	CASSQYGRLGDGYTF	TGTGCCAGCAGCCAATACGGCAGGCTTGGGGATGGCTACACCTTC
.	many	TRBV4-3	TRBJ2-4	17	CASSQDFPAGYENIQYF	TGCGCCAGCAGCCAAGATTTCCCCGCAGGGTACGAAAACATTCAGTACTTC
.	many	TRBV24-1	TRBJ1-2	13	CATSDLDNYGYTF	TGTGCCACCAGTGATTTGGACAACTATGGCTACACCTTC
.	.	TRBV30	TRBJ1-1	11	CAWSSPREAFF	TGTGCCTGGAGTTCACCGAGGGAGGCTTTCTTT
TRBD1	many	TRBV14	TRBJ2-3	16	CASSQGTGLNTDTQYF	TGTGCCAGCAGCCAAGGGACAGGGCTGAACACAGATACGCAGTATTTT
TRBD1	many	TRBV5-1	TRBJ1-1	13	CASRDRRYTEAFF	TGCGCCAGCCGGGACAGGAGATATACTGAAGCTTTCTTT
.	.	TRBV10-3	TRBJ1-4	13	CAVQRGANEKLFF	TGTGCCGTCCAGCGTGGGGCTAATGAAAAACTGTTTTTT
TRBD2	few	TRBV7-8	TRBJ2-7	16	CASSELAGGPRDEQYF	TGTGCCAGCAGCGAACTAGCGGGGGGGCCAAGGGATGAGCAGTACTTC
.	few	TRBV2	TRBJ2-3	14	CASRVRDGPDTQYF	TGTGCCAGCAGGGTCAGGGATGGACCAGATACGCAGTATTTT
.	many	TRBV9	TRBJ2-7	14	CASSPTSGPYEQYF	TGTGCCAGCAGCCCCACCTCCGGACCCTACGAGCAGTACTTC
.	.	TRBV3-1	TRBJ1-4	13	CASSLPGSEKLFF	TGTGCCAGCAGTCTTCCTGGGAGTGAAAAACTGTTTTTT
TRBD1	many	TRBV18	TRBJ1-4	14	CASSPDRAREKLFF	TGTGCCAGCTCACCCGACAGGGCGAGGGAAAAACTGTTTTTT
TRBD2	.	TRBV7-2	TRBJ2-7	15	CASSSGMSSSYEQYF	TGTGCCAGCAGCAGCGGGATGAGTTCCTCCTACGAGCAGTACTTC
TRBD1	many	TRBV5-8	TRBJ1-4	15	CASRSTGGFNEKLFF	TGTGCCAGCAGATCCACAGGGGGCTTTAATGAAAAACTGTTTTTT
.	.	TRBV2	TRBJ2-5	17	CASSEAFPGGRGETQYF	TGTGCCAGCAGTGAAGCTTTTCCAGGGGGGCGAGGAGAGACCCAGTACTTC
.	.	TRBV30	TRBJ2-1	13	CAWSGAIYNEQFF	TGTGCCTGGAGTGGGGCAATATACAATGAGCAGTTCTTC
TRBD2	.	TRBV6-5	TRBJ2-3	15	CASSPTSGVADTQYF	TGTGCCAGCAGTCCTACTAGCGGGGTAGCAGATACGCAGTATTTT
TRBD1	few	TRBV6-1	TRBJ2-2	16	CASSVTGTGGTGELFF	TGTGCCAGCAGTGTGACCGGGACAGGGGGCACCGGGGAGCTGTTTTTT
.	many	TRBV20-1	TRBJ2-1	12	CSGTSGNNEQFF	TGCAGCGGGACCTCGGGAAACAATGAGCAGTTCTTC
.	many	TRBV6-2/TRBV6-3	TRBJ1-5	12	CASSRGLQPQHF	TGTGCCAGCAGCCGTGGGCTACAGCCCCAGCATTTT
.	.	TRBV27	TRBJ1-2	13	CASSFKGKYGYTF	TGTGCCAGCAGTTTTAAGGGAAAGTATGGCTACACCTTC
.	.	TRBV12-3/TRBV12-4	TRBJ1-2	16	CASSPRTRKTNYGYTF	TGTGCCAGCAGTCCCCGGACCCGGAAAACTAACTATGGCTACACCTTC
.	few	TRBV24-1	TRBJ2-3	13	CATRDVSTDTQYF	TGTGCCACCAGGGACGTATCCACAGATACGCAGTATTTT
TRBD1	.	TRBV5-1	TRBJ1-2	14	CASSLGGQAYGYTF	TGCGCCAGCAGCTTGGGGGGACAGGCCTATGGCTACACCTTC
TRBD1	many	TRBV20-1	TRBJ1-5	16	CSARATGGYSNQPQHF	TGCAGTGCTAGGGCTACAGGGGGCTATAGCAATCAGCCCCAGCATTTT
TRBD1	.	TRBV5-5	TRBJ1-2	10	CASSRGQGTF	TGTGCCAGCAGCCGTGGACAGGGCACCTTC
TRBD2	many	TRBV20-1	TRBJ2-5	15	CSATASGGAGETQYF	TGCAGTGCTACGGCTAGCGGGGGGGCGGGGGAGACCCAGTACTTC
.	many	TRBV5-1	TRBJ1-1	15	CASSPLEGLNTEAFF	TGCGCCAGCAGCCCCCTTGAGGGCCTGAACACTGAAGCTTTCTTT
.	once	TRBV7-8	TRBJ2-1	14	CASSFRVTYNEQFF	TGTGCCAGCAGCTTCAGAGTCACCTACAATGAGCAGTTCTTC